The 13 T cell receptor beta chains presented below share a single source sample, sequenced in a study of blood T cell repertoires in COVID-19. Sequenced by immunoSEQ multiplex PCR; TCRdb stores in-frame clones only, minus some. The sample lists about 400,000 clones, 88% occurring once. Sequencing used PBMCs or T cells enriched from blood (not recorded which). These receptor sequences come from a woman aged 35 to 49 with acute COVID-19.

V and J are TRBV4-1 and TRBJ2-7; a possible D gene is TRBD1 (5 bases). This CDR3 is 15 amino acids long. V shed 1 base and J shed 4 bases, with 14 bases lying between them. Germline V lookup: CDR1 MGHRA, CDR2 YSYEKL. CDR3 bases: TGCGCCAGCAGCCAAGGGACATTTAAAGCATACGAGCAGTACTTC. Residues: CASSQGTFKAYEQYF.

The genes are TRBV5-8 and TRBJ2-7; D may be TRBD1 (5 bases). From germline, CDR1 is SGHTS and CDR2 YDEGEE. The CDR3 contains 17 residues. Trimming removed 6 bases from V and 0 bases from J, with 22 bases in between. CDR3 protein: CASTSYIAGWNSYEQYF. CDR3 nucleotides: TGTGCCAGCACCTCCTATATCGCAGGGTGGAACTCCTACGAGCAGTACTTC. The full variable domain, with the rest looked up from reference TRBV5-8 and TRBJ2-7, is EAGVTQSPTHLIKTRGQQATLRCSPISGHTSVYWYQQALGLGLQFLLWYDEGEERNRGNFPPRFSGRQFPNYSSELNVNALELEDSALYLCASTSYIAGWNSYEQYFGPGTRLTVT.

The chain couples TRBV7-2 to TRBJ1-5; weak D call: TRBD1 (5 bases). The CDR3 consists of 16 residues. Germline-derived CDR1 and CDR2 are SGHTA and FQGNSA. The V end was cut by 1 base, the J end by 4 bases, with 14 bases between. The CDR3 here is CASSLVAGVGNQPQHF. CDR3 sequence (DNA): TGTGCCAGCAGCTTAGTGGCGGGGGTCGGGAATCAGCCCCAGCATTTT. Filled out from reference TRBV7-2 and TRBJ1-5, the complete variable domain reads GAGVSQSPSNKVTEKGKDVELRCDPISGHTALYWYRQSLGQGLEFLIYFQGNSAPDKSGLPSDRFSAERTGGSVSTLTIQRTQQEDSAVYLCASSLVAGVGNQPQHFGDGTRLSIL.

This chain connects TRBV19 to TRBJ1-2, with TRBD1 matching over 7 bases. The CDR3 has 15 residues. After removal of 7 bases from V and 3 bases from J, the junction contained 11 bases not matched to a gene. Germline V gives CDR1 LNHDA, CDR2 SQIVND (reference sequence). In DNA, the CDR3 is TGTGCCAGTATCCCCTCGACAGGGTCCTACTATGGCTACACCTTC. Its protein is CASIPSTGSYYGYTF. The full variable domain, with the rest looked up from reference TRBV19 and TRBJ1-2, is DGGITQSPKYLFRKEGQNVTLSCEQNLNHDAMYWYRQDPGQGLRLIYYSQIVNDFQKGDIAEGYSVSREKKESFPLTVTSAQKNPTAFYLCASIPSTGSYYGYTFGSGTRLTVV.

The V call is TRBV5-1, the J call TRBJ2-5; D gene ambiguous. This CDR3 has 14 amino acids. Trimming stripped 0 bases from V and 2 bases from J, with 8 bases between. Germline loops: CDR1 SGHRS, CDR2 YFSETQ. The CDR3 DNA sequence: TGCGCCAGCAGCTTGGACGCGCCACAAGAGACCCAGTACTTC. Residues: CASSLDAPQETQYF.

The chain is built from TRBV5-1 and TRBJ1-1; 7 nucleotides line up with TRBD1. This CDR3 region has 14 residues. Germline trimming cut 2 bases from V and 10 bases from J; bases unmatched to any gene: 11. Germline CDR1 SGHRS, CDR2 YFSETQ. CDR3 residues: CASSLRGPARGAFF. CDR3 bases: TGCGCCAGCAGCTTAAGGGGGCCGGCAAGGGGAGCTTTCTTT.

The chain carries TRBV2 and TRBJ1-1; D remains unclear. The CDR3 totals 12 residues. The V end lost 4 bases, the J end lost 5 bases, and 8 bases lay between the germline ends. The germline V gene encodes CDR1 SNHLY and CDR2 FYNNEI. DNA for the CDR3: TGTGCCAGCAGTGGGCCGTATACTGAAGCTTTCTTT. Its protein product is CASSGPYTEAFF.

As for this clone: Germline is not matched at one junction end, which may reflect a read error. This chain uses TRBV6-1 with TRBJ2-2, with D uncertain. Germline V lookup: CDR1 MNHNS, CDR2 SASEGT. The CDR3 extends over 16 amino acids. The CDR3 DNA follows: TGTGCCAGTAGTGAAGGTCGGCAGAGGCGCACCGGGGAGCTGTTTTTT. Translation: CASSEGRQRRTGELFF.

This chain connects TRBV25-1 to TRBJ1-1; 7 bases align to TRBD1. The CDR3 has 14 amino acids. CDR1 is MGHDK and CDR2 is SYGVNS in the germline V gene. The J segment lost 3 bases and the V segment lost 2 bases, leaving 3 bases of the junction unmatched. The CDR3 here is CASSEETGHTEAFF. CDR3 in DNA: TGTGCCAGCAGTGAAGAGACAGGGCACACTGAAGCTTTCTTT.

The chain is built from TRBV3-1 (or the pseudogene TRBV3-2) and TRBJ2-5; 11 nucleotides agree with TRBD2. Germline values: CDR1 LGHDT, CDR2 YNNKEL (reference sequence). Losses at the gene ends were 3 bases for V and 5 bases for J; bases not matched to a gene: 5. CDR3 length: 15 residues. The CDR3 sequence is CASSQATSGAETQYF. For the CDR3, the DNA is TGTGCCAGCAGCCAGGCGACTAGCGGGGCGGAGACCCAGTACTTC.

This chain links TRBV6-5 with TRBJ1-4; the D is unclear. CDR1 and CDR2 from the germline V gene are MNHEY and SVGAGI. The length of the CDR3 is 12 residues. V was trimmed by 6 bases and J by 2 bases, leaving 4 bases between them. CDR3 residues: CASRSTNEKLFF. The CDR3 DNA sequence: TGTGCCAGCAGAAGCACTAATGAAAAACTGTTTTTT.

This clone was counted only a few times. The chain combines TRBV5-1 with TRBJ2-1, with a weak D call TRBD2 (5 bases). Trimming took 3 bases from V and 5 from J, leaving 12 bases between them. Germline-derived CDR1 and CDR2 are SGHRS and YFSETQ. The CDR3 consists of 14 residues. CDR3 sequence (DNA): TGCGCCAGCAGCTCGGACTGGAAAGACAATGAGCAGTTCTTC. Encoded protein: CASSSDWKDNEQFF.

The CDR3 region is CAWSQDRGIGYGYTF. CDR3 DNA: TGTGCCTGGAGTCAGGACAGGGGAATAGGCTATGGCTACACCTTC. V usage is TRBV30 and J usage is TRBJ1-2, with 9 bases that match TRBD1. Germline loops: CDR1 GTSNPN, CDR2 SVGIG (reference sequence). V trimming: 2 bases; J trimming: 4 bases; junction bases outside the gene matches: 8. This CDR3 has 15 amino acids.